These 2 T cell receptor beta chains were sequenced from one sample in a study of blood T cell repertoires in COVID-19. Only in-frame clones appear in the TCRdb table, and some are missing; sequencing was by immunoSEQ multiplex PCR. The repertoire includes under 250,000 clones, 83% of them detected once, and approximately 3.8% sits in the top ten. Sequencing input: PBMCs or T cells enriched from blood (not recorded which). These receptor sequences come from a woman in her thirties or forties who had been exposed to COVID-19.

This clone was seen only a few times. The V and J genes are TRBV28 and TRBJ1-2; D is uncertain. The CDR3 is 15 amino acids. The V and J ends lost 6 bases and 3 bases respectively, with 17 bases between them. Germline-derived CDR1 and CDR2 are MDHEN and SYDVKM. The CDR3 is CASRHPEVGDYGYTF. CDR3 in DNA: TGTGCCAGCAGGCACCCCGAGGTGGGAGACTATGGCTACACCTTC.

The rearrangement uses TRBV19 and TRBJ2-2, with a possible D match to TRBD1 (5 bases). This CDR3 comprises 13 residues. From germline, CDR1 is LNHDA and CDR2 SQIVND (reference sequence). V lost 6 bases and J 5 bases, leaving 10 bases between the germline ends. Here the CDR3 DNA reads TGTGCCAGTAGCCGTGACAGAACCGGGGAGCTGTTTTTT. This gives the protein CASSRDRTGELFF.